What follows are 6 T cell receptor beta chains derived from one specimen sequenced in a study of PD-1 blockade in classical Hodgkin lymphoma. Relapse after autologous stem cell transplantation occurred in every patient, and brentuximab vedotin exposure varied. Produced via immunoSEQ multiplex PCR; TCRdb's table is partial and in-frame only. The sample has tens of thousands of clones, under 95% seen once. The source was peripheral blood mononuclear cells (PBMCs), collected at baseline. The receptors derive from a human donor with classical Hodgkin lymphoma.

The rearrangement uses TRBV7-9 and TRBJ2-3; 11 bases map to TRBD2. This CDR3 is 17 amino acids long. CDR1 and CDR2 (germline): SEHNR, FQNEAQ (reference sequence). V shed 3 bases, J shed 4 bases, and the junction held 9 bases outside the gene matches. CDR3 sequence: CASSLDLTSGVPDTQYF. The CDR3 bases are TGTGCCAGCAGCTTGGACTTGACTAGCGGGGTGCCAGATACGCAGTATTTT.

The rearrangement uses TRBV2 and TRBJ2-5, with 7 bases fitting TRBD1. V lost 6 bases, J lost 1 base, and 8 bases stayed unmatched. CDR3 length: 15 amino acids. Germline-derived CDR1 and CDR2 are SNHLY and FYNNEI. The CDR3 loop is CASRERTGFQETQYF. CDR3 in DNA: TGTGCCAGCAGGGAACGGACAGGATTCCAAGAGACCCAGTACTTC.

V usage is TRBV6-1 and J usage is TRBJ2-5; D unclear. The CDR3 spans 14 residues. Trimming removed 5 bases at V and 5 bases at J, with 15 bases between. From germline, CDR1 is MNHNS and CDR2 SASEGT. CDR3 in DNA: TGTGCCAGCAGTAGGTGGGCAGGTTCCGAGACCCAGTACTTC. Translating gives CASSRWAGSETQYF.

The rearrangement uses TRBV18 and TRBJ1-4; D is possibly TRBD1 (5 bases). This CDR3 is built from 15 residues. Trimming removed 0 bases from V and 5 bases from J, with 10 bases in between. Germline CDR1 is KGHSH and CDR2 is LQKENI. For the CDR3, the DNA is TGTGCCAGCTCACCACCGGGGACCCCGAATGAAAAACTGTTTTTT. Translation gives CASSPPGTPNEKLFF. Variable domain in full (rest from reference TRBV18 and TRBJ1-4): NAGVMQNPRHLVRRRGQEARLRCSPMKGHSHVYWYRQLPEEGLKFMVYLQKENIIDESGMPKERFSAEFPKEGPSILRIQQVVRGDSAAYFCASSPPGTPNEKLFFGSGTQLSVL.

This clone was seen only a few times. The rearrangement links TRBV29-1 to TRBJ1-1; D not resolved. Germline V lookup: CDR1 SQVTM, CDR2 ANQGSEA. Trimming removed 0 bases from V and 6 bases from J, with 8 bases in between. This CDR3 is built from 12 residues. CDR3 sequence (DNA): TGCAGCGTTGAAGATCGTAGACCTGAAGCTTTCTTT. Its protein is CSVEDRRPEAFF.

The chain joins TRBV5-4 to TRBJ2-2, with unresolved D. The ends were cut back, 0 bases at V and 6 bases at J, with 12 bases in the middle. Germline V gene data show CDR1 as SGHNT and CDR2 as YYREEE (reference sequence). The CDR3 totals 15 residues. The CDR3 sequence is CASSLEAGSAGELFF. Written as DNA, the CDR3 is TGTGCCAGCAGCTTGGAGGCAGGCTCGGCCGGGGAGCTGTTTTTT.